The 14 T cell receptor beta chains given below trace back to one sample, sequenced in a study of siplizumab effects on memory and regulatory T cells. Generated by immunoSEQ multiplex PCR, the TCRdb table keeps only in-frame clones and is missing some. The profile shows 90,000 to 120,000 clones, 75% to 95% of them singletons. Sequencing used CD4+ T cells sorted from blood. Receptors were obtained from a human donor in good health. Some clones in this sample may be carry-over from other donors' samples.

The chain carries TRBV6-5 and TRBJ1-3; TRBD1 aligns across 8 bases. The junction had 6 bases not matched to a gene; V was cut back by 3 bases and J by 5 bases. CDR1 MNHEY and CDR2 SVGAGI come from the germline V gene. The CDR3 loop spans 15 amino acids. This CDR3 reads CASSYSPGGRNTIYF. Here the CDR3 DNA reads TGTGCCAGCAGTTATTCCCCAGGGGGCAGAAACACCATATATTTT.

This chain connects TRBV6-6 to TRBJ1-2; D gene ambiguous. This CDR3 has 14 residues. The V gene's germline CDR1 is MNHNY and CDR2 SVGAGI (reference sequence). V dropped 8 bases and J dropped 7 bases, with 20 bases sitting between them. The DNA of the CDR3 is TGTGCCAGCTTTGACCCCCGGGAGGGTAGTGGCTACACCTTC. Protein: CASFDPREGSGYTF.

The CDR3 spells CAISEWMGNEQFF. For the CDR3, the DNA is TGTGCCATCAGTGAGTGGATGGGCAATGAGCAGTTCTTC. The rearrangement links TRBV10-3 to TRBJ2-1; no clear D gene. The CDR3 length is 13 residues. Germline CDR1 reads ENHRY; CDR2 reads SYGVKD. V shed 1 base and J shed 6 bases, with 7 bases lying between them.

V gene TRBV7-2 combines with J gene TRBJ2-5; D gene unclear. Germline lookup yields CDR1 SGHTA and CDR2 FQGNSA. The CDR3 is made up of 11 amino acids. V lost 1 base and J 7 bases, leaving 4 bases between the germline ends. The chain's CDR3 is CASSLVGTQYF. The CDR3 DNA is TGTGCCAGCAGCTTAGTCGGGACCCAGTACTTC.

The CDR3 nucleotides read TGTGCCAGCAGCTTATTGTCTGGGGCCAACGTCCTGACTTTC. It specifies CASSLLSGANVLTF. The chain has TRBV5-6 and TRBJ2-6; D gene uncertain. The V gene lost 2 bases and the J gene lost 1 base, with 4 bases spanning the gap. The CDR3 is made up of 14 amino acids. Looked up from germline, CDR1 is SGHDT and CDR2 is YYEEEE.

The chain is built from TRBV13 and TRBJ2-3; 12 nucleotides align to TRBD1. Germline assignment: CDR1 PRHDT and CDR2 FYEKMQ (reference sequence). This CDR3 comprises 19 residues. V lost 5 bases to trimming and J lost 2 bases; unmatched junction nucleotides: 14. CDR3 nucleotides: TGTGCCAGCAGCCGGCCGCCCGGGACAGGGGGCGTTGTCACAGATACGCAGTATTTT. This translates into CASSRPPGTGGVVTDTQYF.

CDR3 sequence: CAFQGGREGNQPQHF. The CDR3 nucleotides read TGTGCCTTCCAAGGGGGCAGGGAGGGCAATCAGCCCCAGCATTTT. This rearrangement joins TRBV6-1 to TRBJ1-5; 7 nucleotides align to TRBD1. In germline, CDR1 is MNHNS, CDR2 SASEGT. The trim removed 11 bases at V and 2 bases at J, leaving 12 bases unmatched. The CDR3 totals 15 residues.

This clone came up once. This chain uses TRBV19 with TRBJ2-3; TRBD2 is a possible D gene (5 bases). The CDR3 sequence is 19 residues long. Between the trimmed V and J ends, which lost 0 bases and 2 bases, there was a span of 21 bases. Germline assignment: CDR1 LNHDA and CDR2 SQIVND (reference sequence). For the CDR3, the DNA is TGTGCCAGTAGTATAGATCCCCGGGTTGAGGGCCCCCTCACAGATACGCAGTATTTT. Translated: CASSIDPRVEGPLTDTQYF.

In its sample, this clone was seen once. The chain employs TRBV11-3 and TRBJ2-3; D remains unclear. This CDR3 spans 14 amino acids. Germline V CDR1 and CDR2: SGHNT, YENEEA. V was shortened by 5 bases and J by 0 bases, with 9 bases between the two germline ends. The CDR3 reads CASSPGQSTDTQYF. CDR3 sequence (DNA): TGTGCCAGCAGCCCAGGTCAAAGCACAGATACGCAGTATTTT.

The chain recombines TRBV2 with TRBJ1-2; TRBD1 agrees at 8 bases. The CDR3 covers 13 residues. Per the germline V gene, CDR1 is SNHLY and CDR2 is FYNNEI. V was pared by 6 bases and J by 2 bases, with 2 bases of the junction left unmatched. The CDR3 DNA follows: TGTGCCAGCAGGGGACAGGAAAACTATGGCTACACCTTC. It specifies CASRGQENYGYTF.

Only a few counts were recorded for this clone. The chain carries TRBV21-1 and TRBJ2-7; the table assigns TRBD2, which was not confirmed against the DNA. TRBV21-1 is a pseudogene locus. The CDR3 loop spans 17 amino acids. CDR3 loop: CASSKEVWEGLSYEQYF. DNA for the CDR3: TGTGCCAGCAGCAAAGAAGTTTGGGAGGGGCTCTCCTACGAGCAGTACTTC.

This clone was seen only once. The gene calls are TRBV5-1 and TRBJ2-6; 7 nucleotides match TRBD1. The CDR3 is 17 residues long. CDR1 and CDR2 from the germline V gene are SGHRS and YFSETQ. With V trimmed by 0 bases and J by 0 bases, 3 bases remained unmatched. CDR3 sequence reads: CASSLGTGGSGANVLTF. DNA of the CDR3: TGCGCCAGCAGCTTGGGGACAGGAGGCTCTGGGGCCAACGTCCTGACTTTC.

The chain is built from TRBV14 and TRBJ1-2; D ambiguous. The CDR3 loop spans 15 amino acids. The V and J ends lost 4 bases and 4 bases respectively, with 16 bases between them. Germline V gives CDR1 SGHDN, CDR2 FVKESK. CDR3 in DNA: TGTGCCAGCAGCCCTCACTGGCACGAACTCTATGGCTACACCTTC. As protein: CASSPHWHELYGYTF.

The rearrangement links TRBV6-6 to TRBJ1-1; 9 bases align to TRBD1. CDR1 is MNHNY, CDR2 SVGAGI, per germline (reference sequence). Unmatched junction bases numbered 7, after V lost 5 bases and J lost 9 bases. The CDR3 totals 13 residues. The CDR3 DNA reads TGTGCCAGCAGTAACGGACAGGGGAGAAAAGCTTTCTTT. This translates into CASSNGQGRKAFF.